These T cell receptor beta chains were read from a single sample in a study of patients and donors after allogeneic stem cell transplantation. TCRdb recomputed calls from the RT-PCR reads with MiXCR, one row per CDR3 protein. The data hold roughly 230,000 distinct CDR3 sequences, with around 14% observed a single time. Specimen: blood, either unsorted or a sorted T cell fraction (not recorded which). The receptor source for this set is a human donor who was either an allogeneic HSCT recipient or a stem cell or donor lymphocyte infusion donor (not recorded which). It is not recorded whose cells these are; they may come from a transplant donor. The CDR3 runs from the conserved cysteine through the conserved F or W. Size is omitted from some rows. Given values are once, few, many or a class for expanded clones.

NA	TRBJ1-2	TRBV5-1	17	CASSLEWGAGGVYGYTF
NA	TRBJ2-7	TRBV7-3	14	CASSPRDRGAEQYF
many	TRBJ1-3	TRBV6-1	13	CASGPRAGNTIYF
few	TRBJ1-5	TRBV6-2/TRBV6-3	14	CASSSTGGAQPQHF
NA	TRBJ1-5	TRBV5-1	15	CASSLDGGKGQPQHF
NA	TRBJ1-3	TRBV25-1	15	CASSEARVGGNTIYF
few	TRBJ1-4	TRBV4-1	14	CASSHIATNEKLFF
few	TRBJ2-7	TRBV7-2	14	CASSLWTPNYEQYF
few	TRBJ1-3	TRBV7-6	18	CASSLEAGSLSSGNTIYF
NA	TRBJ2-1	TRBV7-7	16	CASSLVSGQPYNEQFF
many	TRBJ1-1	TRBV29-1	12	CSVTRGQTEAFF
many	TRBJ2-3	TRBV30	13	CACQTGGTDTQYF
NA	TRBJ1-1	TRBV7-3	15	CASSLTPGRDTEAFF
few	TRBJ1-6	TRBV2	13	CASRGQGGSPLHF
many	TRBJ1-5	TRBV6-2/TRBV6-3	14	CASLSRGPNQPQHF
many	TRBJ2-1	TRBV12-3/TRBV12-4	15	CASSPTGGYVNEQFF
many	TRBJ2-3	TRBV15	19	CATSRDKTRWGQGQDTQYF
many	TRBJ1-3	TRBV29-1	13	CSVEGQSGNTIYF
few	TRBJ2-1	TRBV3-1	16	CASSRWAGGSHNEQFF
many	TRBJ2-1	TRBV20-1	18	CSASVHPTSGGGYNEQFF
NA	TRBJ2-7	TRBV7-6	14	CASSAGTGETEQYF
few	TRBJ1-1	TRBV11-3	13	CASSLFMNTEVFF
few	TRBJ2-7	TRBV7-2	14	CASTVGGAAAEQYF
few	TRBJ1-1	TRBV20-1	15	CSARGDRGEDTEAFF
few	TRBJ1-1	TRBV6-6	11	CASSIGGEAFF
many	TRBJ1-5	TRBV2	14	CASSDPGLNQPQHF
many	TRBJ1-2	TRBV4-1	17	CASSQDDGTGGNYGYTF